The 6 T cell receptor beta chains given below trace back to one sample, sequenced in a study of T cells in women clearing cervical HPV infection. Clones were read by immunoSEQ multiplex PCR, and TCRdb kept only the in-frame ones, dropping some. The sample shows approximately 35,000 clones, and 3.7% sits with its ten largest clones. The sequenced material came from blood buffy coat. These receptors all stem from a woman aged 18 to 75 with a cervical HPV16 infection that either progressed to CIN3+ or cleared (not recorded which).

This CDR3 is CASSLPRVNTEAFF. CDR3 DNA (partial): TGTGCCAGCAGTCTCCCCAGGGTGAACACTGAA. V and J are TRBV28 and TRBJ1-1, with TRBD1 as a possible D gene (5 bases). The read comes to an end 3 residues before the CDR3 does, leaving the germline J gene to fill in the end. The CDR3 covers 14 residues. Trimming pared 5 bases from V and 0 bases from J, leaving 10 bases between. Germline values: CDR1 MDHEN, CDR2 SYDVKM.

CDR3 DNA (partial): TGTGCCAGCAGCTTAGCGGATAGCGGCTCCTACGAG. Its translation is CASSLADSGSYE. In full, the CDR3 reads CASSLADSGSYEQYF. The rearrangement links TRBV7-2 to TRBJ2-7; tentative D call: TRBD2 (6 bases). The CDR3 goes on 3 residues after the read ends, and that part is filled in from the germline J gene. Looked up from germline, CDR1 is SGHTA and CDR2 is FQGNSA. The CDR3 is made up of 15 amino acids. V gave up 0 bases and J gave up 0 bases, with 9 bases separating them.

A word on this clone: The read ends 3 residues shy of where the CDR3 ends; the end is completed using the germline J gene. This sequence joins TRBV24-1 and TRBJ2-6; TRBD1 might be the D (5 bases). V was clipped by 0 bases and J by 0 bases, with 5 bases between them. Germline V gene data show CDR1 as KGHDR and CDR2 as SFDVKD. CDR3 size: 16 residues. The CDR3 region is CATSDLDSSGANVLTF. Incomplete CDR3 DNA: TGTGCCACCAGTGATTTGGACAGCTCTGGGGCCAACGTC.

Details on this clone: With the read ending 3 residues before the CDR3 end, the germline J gene is used to fill in that end. The rearrangement links TRBV30 to TRBJ1-1; D is perhaps TRBD1 (5 bases). The germline V gene has CDR1 GTSNPN and CDR2 SVGIG (reference sequence). The CDR3 runs 15 residues. Trimming took off 0 bases at V and 5 bases at J, with 16 bases between the two ends. Partial CDR3 DNA: TGTGCCTGGAGTGTAGTCGGCAGGGTAGGTACTGAA. It is translated as CAWSVVGRVGTE. The complete CDR3 sequence is CAWSVVGRVGTEAFF.

About this clone itself: Coverage ceases 3 residues before the CDR3 finishes, and the germline J gene fills in the end. This chain connects TRBV29-1 to TRBJ2-1; 13 positions match TRBD2. CDR1 and CDR2 from the germline V gene are SQVTM and ANQGSEA. This CDR3 comprises 14 residues. V dropped 7 bases and J dropped 9; count of bases not matched to a gene: 9. CDR3 loop: CSGTLAGGPGEQFF. CDR3 DNA (partial): TGCAGCGGGACACTAGCGGGAGGGCCGGGTGAG.

About this clone itself: The CDR3 extends 3 residues past the end of the read, so its final part is completed from the germline J gene. The chain has TRBV2 and TRBJ2-2, with D perhaps matching TRBD2 (5 bases). Trimming took off 8 bases at V and 3 bases at J, with 7 bases between the two ends. In germline, CDR1 is SNHLY, CDR2 FYNNEI. The CDR3 is made up of 12 amino acids. The CDR3 sequence is CASCSDTGELFF. CDR3 bases read: TGTGCCAGCTGTAGCGACACCGGGGAG.